A selection of T cell receptor beta chains follows, all from one sample in a study of T cell responses to AZD1222 COVID-19 vaccine. Repertoires were generated with immunoSEQ multiplex PCR, while TCRdb's copy carries only in-frame clones and drops some. Of about 150,000 clones detected, around 85% appear once; the ten largest clones hold 4.5% to 6%. This material consisted of peripheral blood, taken on day 0 of MenACWY control vaccination. These receptors were taken from an adult in good health. CDR3s include the opening cysteine and the closing phenylalanine or tryptophan. A D gene is named only where the DNA matches it firmly. Only some rows state a clone size, as once, few, many or a class for expanded clones.

cdr3_aa | cdr3_nt | j_call | v_call | d_call | clone_size | cdr3_length
CASSSASTDTQYF | TGCGCCAGCAGCTCGGCTAGCACAGATACGCAGTATTTT | TRBJ2-3 | TRBV5-1 | NA | NA | 13
CASSQEGWGINTEAFF | TGTGCCAGCAGCCAAGAGGGTTGGGGGATCAACACTGAAGCTTTCTTT | TRBJ1-1 | TRBV4-2 | NA | NA | 16
CASNLGAPNTEAFF | TGTGCCAGCAATCTAGGGGCCCCGAACACTGAAGCTTTCTTT | TRBJ1-1 | TRBV9 | NA | NA | 14
CASSPPRDRMEGAFF | TGTGCCAGCAGCCCCCCCCGGGACAGGATGGAGGGGGCTTTCTTT | TRBJ1-1 | TRBV14 | TRBD1 | NA | 15
CASSLNGVPEGYGYTF | TGCGCCAGCAGCTTAAATGGGGTACCCGAGGGCTATGGCTACACCTTC | TRBJ1-2 | TRBV5-1 | NA | NA | 16
CASSQEIYNEQFF | TGTGCCAGCAGCCAAGAAATTTACAATGAGCAGTTCTTC | TRBJ2-1 | TRBV3-1/TRBV3-2 | NA | NA | 13
CASSQDGAGGNYGYTF | TGTGCCAGCAGCCAAGATGGGGCCGGGGGCAACTATGGCTACACCTTC | TRBJ1-2 | TRBV3-1/TRBV3-2 | NA | NA | 16
CASSRLGGGPYNEQFF | TGTGCCAGCAGCCGGCTCGGCGGGGGACCTTACAATGAGCAGTTCTTC | TRBJ2-1 | TRBV14 | TRBD2 | NA | 16
CASVASGVVDSYNEQFF | TGTGCCAGCGTGGCTAGCGGGGTAGTTGACTCCTACAATGAGCAGTTCTTC | TRBJ2-1 | TRBV3-1/TRBV3-2 | TRBD2 | few | 17
CASSLLRTYNSPLHF | TGTGCCAGCAGTTTATTAAGGACCTATAATTCACCCCTCCACTTT | TRBJ1-6 | TRBV28 | NA | NA | 15
CASSAGTGQQFF | TGTGCCAGCAGCGCCGGGACAGGCCAGCAGTTCTTC | TRBJ2-1 | TRBV5-6 | TRBD1 | NA | 12
CASSPPGQGLVPNEKLFF | TGTGCCAGCAGCCCACCGGGACAGGGCCTGGTACCTAATGAAAAACTGTTTTTT | TRBJ1-4 | TRBV7-2 | TRBD1 | NA | 18
CASSISLAGGINEQFF | TGTGCCAGTAGTATAAGCCTAGCGGGAGGGATTAATGAGCAGTTCTTC | TRBJ2-1 | TRBV19 | TRBD2 | once | 16
CASSHPRQGGTDTQYF | TGCGCCAGCAGCCATCCTCGACAGGGAGGCACAGATACGCAGTATTTT | TRBJ2-3 | TRBV5-1 | TRBD1 | NA | 16
CASTSSRGQGHGYTF | TGTGCCAGCACCTCCTCTCGGGGGCAGGGGCATGGCTACACCTTC | TRBJ1-2 | TRBV19 | NA | NA | 15
CSVGLQGNEQFF | TGCAGCGTTGGATTACAGGGGAATGAGCAGTTCTTC | TRBJ2-1 | TRBV29-1 | TRBD1 | NA | 12
CASSRFRGGLIGELFF | TGTGCCAGCAGCCGATTTCGGGGGGGCCTCATCGGGGAGCTGTTTTTT | TRBJ2-2 | TRBV4-2 | TRBD2 | NA | 16
CASGLAGGLDTQYF | TGTGCCAGCGGACTAGCGGGGGGTTTAGATACGCAGTATTTT | TRBJ2-3 | TRBV6-6 | TRBD2 | once | 14
CATSRRLAGLERGELFF | TGTGCCACCAGCAGGAGACTAGCGGGACTGGAAAGGGGGGAGCTGTTTTTT | TRBJ2-2 | TRBV15 | TRBD2 | NA | 17
CASSTRLRGRYNSPLHF | TGTGCCAGTAGTACTCGACTCAGGGGCCGTTATAATTCACCCCTCCACTTT | TRBJ1-6 | TRBV19 | NA | NA | 17
CASASLSSYNEQFF | TGTGCCAGCGCATCGCTGAGCTCCTACAATGAGCAGTTCTTC | TRBJ2-1 | TRBV9 | NA | NA | 14